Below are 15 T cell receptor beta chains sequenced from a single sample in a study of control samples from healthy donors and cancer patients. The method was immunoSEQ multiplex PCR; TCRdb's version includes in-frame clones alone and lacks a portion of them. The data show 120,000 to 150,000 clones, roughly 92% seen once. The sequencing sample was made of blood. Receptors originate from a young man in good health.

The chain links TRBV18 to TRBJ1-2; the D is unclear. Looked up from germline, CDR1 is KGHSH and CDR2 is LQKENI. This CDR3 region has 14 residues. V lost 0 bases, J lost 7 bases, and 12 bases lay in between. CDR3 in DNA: TGTGCCAGCTCACCACCGACGGGTGTCGGTGGCTACACCTTC. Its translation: CASSPPTGVGGYTF.

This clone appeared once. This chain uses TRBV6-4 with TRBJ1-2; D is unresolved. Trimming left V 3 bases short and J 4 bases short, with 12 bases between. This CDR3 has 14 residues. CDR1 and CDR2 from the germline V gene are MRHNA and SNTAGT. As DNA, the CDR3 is TGTGCCAGCAGTGAGAGGGAGACTAGCTATGGCTACACCTTC. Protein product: CASSERETSYGYTF.

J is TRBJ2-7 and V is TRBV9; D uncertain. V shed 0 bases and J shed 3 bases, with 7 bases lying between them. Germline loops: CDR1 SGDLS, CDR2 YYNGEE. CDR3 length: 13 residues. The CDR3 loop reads CASSVDEGYEQYF. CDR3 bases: TGTGCCAGCAGCGTAGACGAAGGCTACGAGCAGTACTTC.

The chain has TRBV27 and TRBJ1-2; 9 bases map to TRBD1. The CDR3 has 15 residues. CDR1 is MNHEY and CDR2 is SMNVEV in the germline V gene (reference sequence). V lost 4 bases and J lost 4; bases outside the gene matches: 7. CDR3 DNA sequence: TGTGCCAGCAGTTACGGGACAGGGAGGTCCTATGGCTACACCTTC. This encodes CASSYGTGRSYGYTF.

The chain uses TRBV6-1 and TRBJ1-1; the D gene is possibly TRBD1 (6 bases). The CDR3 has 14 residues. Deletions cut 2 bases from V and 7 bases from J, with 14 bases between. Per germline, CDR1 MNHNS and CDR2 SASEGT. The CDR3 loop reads CASSETGRGFEAFF. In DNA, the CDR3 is TGTGCCAGCAGTGAAACAGGGAGAGGATTTGAAGCTTTCTTT.

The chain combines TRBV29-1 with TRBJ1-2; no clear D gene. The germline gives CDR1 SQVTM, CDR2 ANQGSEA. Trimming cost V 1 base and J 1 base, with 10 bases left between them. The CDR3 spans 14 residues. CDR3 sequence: CSVEGHDLNYGYTF. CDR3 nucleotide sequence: TGCAGCGTTGAAGGCCACGACCTTAACTATGGCTACACCTTC.

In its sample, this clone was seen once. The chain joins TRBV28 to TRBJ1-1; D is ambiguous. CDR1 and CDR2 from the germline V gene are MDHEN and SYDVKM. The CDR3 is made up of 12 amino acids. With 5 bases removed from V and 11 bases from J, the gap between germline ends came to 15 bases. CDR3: CASSVSQRIAFF. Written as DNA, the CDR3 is TGTGCCAGCAGTGTCTCCCAACGCATTGCTTTCTTT.

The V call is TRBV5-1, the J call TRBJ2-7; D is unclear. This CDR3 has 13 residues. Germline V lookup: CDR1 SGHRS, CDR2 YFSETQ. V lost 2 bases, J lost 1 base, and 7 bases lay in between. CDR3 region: CASSFSQSYEQYF. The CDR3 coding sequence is TGCGCCAGCAGCTTCAGCCAGTCCTACGAGCAGTACTTC.

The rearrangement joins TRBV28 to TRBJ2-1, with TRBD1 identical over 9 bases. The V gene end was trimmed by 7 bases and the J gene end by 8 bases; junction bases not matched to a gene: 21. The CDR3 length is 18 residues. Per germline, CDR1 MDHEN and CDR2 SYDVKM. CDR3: CASTPAPGTGRRRDEQFF. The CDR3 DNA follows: TGTGCCAGCACCCCCGCCCCGGGGACAGGGAGGAGAAGGGATGAGCAGTTCTTC.

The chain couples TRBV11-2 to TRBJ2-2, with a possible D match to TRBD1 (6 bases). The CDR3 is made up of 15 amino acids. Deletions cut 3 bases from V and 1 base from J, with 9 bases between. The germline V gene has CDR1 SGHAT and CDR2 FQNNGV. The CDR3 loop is CASSFWTVNTGELFF. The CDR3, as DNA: TGTGCCAGCAGCTTTTGGACAGTGAACACCGGGGAGCTGTTTTTT.

CDR3 nucleotide sequence: TGTGCCAGCAGCTTATTATCGGGGACAGGGGGTACCACTGAAGCTTTCTTT. This codes for CASSLLSGTGGTTEAFF. The chain couples TRBV13 to TRBJ1-1, with 11 nucleotides matching TRBD1. The CDR3 contains 17 residues. CDR1 and CDR2 (germline): PRHDT, FYEKMQ (reference sequence). The V segment lost 2 bases and the J segment 4 bases; nucleotides outside the gene matches: 9.

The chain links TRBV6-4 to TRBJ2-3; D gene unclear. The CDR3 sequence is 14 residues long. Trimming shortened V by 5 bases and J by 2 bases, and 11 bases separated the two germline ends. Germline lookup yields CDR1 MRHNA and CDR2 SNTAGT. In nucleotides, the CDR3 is TGTGCCAGCAGTTTGAGTTACTACACAGATACGCAGTATTTT. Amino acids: CASSLSYYTDTQYF.

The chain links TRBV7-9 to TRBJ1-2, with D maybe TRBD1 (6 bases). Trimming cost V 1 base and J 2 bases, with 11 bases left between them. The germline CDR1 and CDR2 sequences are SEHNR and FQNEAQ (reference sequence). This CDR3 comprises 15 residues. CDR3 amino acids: CASSLVGAGNYGYTF. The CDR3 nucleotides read TGTGCCAGCAGCTTAGTGGGGGCGGGGAACTATGGCTACACCTTC.

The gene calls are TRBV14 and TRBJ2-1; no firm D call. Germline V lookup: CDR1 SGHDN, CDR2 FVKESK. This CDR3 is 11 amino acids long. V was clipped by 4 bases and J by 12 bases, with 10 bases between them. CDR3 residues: CASSPGPWQFF. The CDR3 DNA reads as TGTGCCAGCAGCCCGGGTCCATGGCAGTTCTTC.

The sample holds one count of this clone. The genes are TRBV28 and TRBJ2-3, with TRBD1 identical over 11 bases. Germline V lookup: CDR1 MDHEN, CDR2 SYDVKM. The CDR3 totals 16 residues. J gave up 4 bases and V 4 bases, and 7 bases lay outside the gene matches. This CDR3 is CASSSPGTGGADTQYF. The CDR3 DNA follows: TGTGCCAGCAGTTCACCCGGGACAGGGGGGGCAGATACGCAGTATTTT.